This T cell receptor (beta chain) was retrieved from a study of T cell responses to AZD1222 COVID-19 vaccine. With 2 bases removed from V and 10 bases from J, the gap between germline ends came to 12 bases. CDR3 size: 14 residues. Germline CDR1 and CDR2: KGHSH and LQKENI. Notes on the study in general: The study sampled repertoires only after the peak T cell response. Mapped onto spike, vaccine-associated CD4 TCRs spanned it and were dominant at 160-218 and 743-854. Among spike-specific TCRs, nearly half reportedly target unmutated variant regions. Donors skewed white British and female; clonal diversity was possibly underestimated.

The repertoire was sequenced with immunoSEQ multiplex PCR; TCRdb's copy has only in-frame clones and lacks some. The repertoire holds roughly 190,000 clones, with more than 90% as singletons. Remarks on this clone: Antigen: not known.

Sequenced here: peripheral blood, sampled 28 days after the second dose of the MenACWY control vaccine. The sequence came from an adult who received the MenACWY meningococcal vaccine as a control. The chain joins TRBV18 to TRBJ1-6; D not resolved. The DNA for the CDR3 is TGTGCCAGCTCACCAGGTGTGGCGGGGTCACCCCTCCACTTT. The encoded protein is CASSPGVAGSPLHF.